This T cell receptor (beta chain) was identified during a study of T cell responses to AZD1222 COVID-19 vaccine. Study-wide results and caveats: Repertoire sampling happened only post peak T cell response. Spike-specific TCRs gained breadth and depth after people received two AZD1222 doses.

The repertoire was sequenced with immunoSEQ multiplex PCR; TCRdb's copy has only in-frame clones and lacks some. Altogether more than 110,000 clones are present, 70% to 90% being singletons, with the ten largest covering more than 5.5%. Comment on this clone: Its antigen is currently unknown.

Germline assignment: CDR1 SGHAT and CDR2 FQNNGV. Trimming pared 4 bases from V and 2 bases from J, leaving 12 bases between. There are 14 residues in the CDR3. This specimen consisted of peripheral blood, obtained on day 0 of AZD1222 vaccination. The source of this sequence is an adult in good health. This chain uses TRBV11-2 with TRBJ2-7; no reliable D call. This chain's CDR3 is CASSSIQLTYEQYF. As DNA, the CDR3 is TGTGCCAGCAGCTCCATACAACTTACCTACGAGCAGTACTTC.